This T cell receptor (beta chain) is from a study of Ad26.COV2.S vaccination and SARS-CoV-2 variants. Whole-study findings and limits: The TCR breadth and depth analyses may have understated or missed part of the total T cell responses. Whether participants received vaccine or placebo, their non-spike TCR breadth was similar.

Treatment specified: some 20 received Ad26.COV2.S at low or high dose, single or two shots; several received placebo; per-sample allocation not given. Day 63 following the first vaccine or placebo injection was when the samples were taken. The CDR3 is made up of 13 amino acids. J gave up 6 bases and V 9 bases, and 9 bases lay outside the gene matches. In germline, CDR1 is MDHEN, CDR2 SYDVKM. Libraries were prepared by immunoSEQ multiplex PCR; TCRdb keeps only in-frame clonotypes and omits some of them. This table has around 420,000 clones, approximately 87% appearing once. Concerning this clone: Its cognate antigen is unknown.

The sample in question was peripheral blood, obtained in a trial of Ad26.COV2.S vaccine versus placebo. V gene TRBV28 combines with J gene TRBJ2-7, with 9 bases identical to TRBD1. The receptor comes from a person aged 18 to 65 who received the Ad26.COV2.S COVID-19 vaccine or a placebo. The CDR3 DNA reads as TGTGCCAGTCGGTGGACAGGGGTTGTCGAGCAGTACTTC. Its translation: CASRWTGVVEQYF.